A single sample gave rise to the 28 T cell receptor beta chains below, sequenced in a study of early stage breast cancer tumors. Data came from immunoSEQ multiplex PCR; TCRdb stores just in-frame clones and leaves some out. The repertoire holds more than 65,000 clones, 65% to 85% seen once, with about 4.8% in the top ten. Sequencing was done on a sample of blood. The receptor source for this set is a middle-aged person with breast cancer.

This chain joins TRBV10-3 and TRBJ1-2, with 9 bases matching TRBD1. Per germline, CDR1 ENHRY and CDR2 SYGVKD. J was trimmed by 4 bases and V by 5 bases; bases with no gene match: 5. The CDR3 extends over 14 amino acids. The CDR3 DNA reads TGTGCCATCAGTTTCGGGACAGGGTCCTATGGCTACACCTTC. This codes for CAISFGTGSYGYTF.

The rearrangement links TRBV12-5 to TRBJ1-1; TRBD1 is a possible D gene (5 bases). The CDR3 contains 13 residues. V lost 6 bases and J 5 bases, leaving 13 bases between the germline ends. Germline values: CDR1 LGHNT, CDR2 FRNRAP. This CDR3 reads CASGLGARTEAFF. CDR3 nucleotides: TGTGCTAGTGGCCTTGGGGCGAGAACTGAAGCTTTCTTT. Combining the CDR3 with reference TRBV12-5 and TRBJ1-1 gives the whole variable domain DARVTQTPRHKVTEMGQEVTMRCQPILGHNTVFWYRQTMMQGLELLAYFRNRAPLDDSGMPKDRFSAEMPDATLATLKIQPSEPRDSAVYFCASGLGARTEAFFGQGTRLTVV.

V usage is TRBV9 and J usage is TRBJ2-3; D call uncertain. The CDR3 length is 17 residues. From germline, CDR1 is SGDLS and CDR2 YYNGEE. V lost 0 bases and J 0 bases, leaving 14 bases between the germline ends. The CDR3 DNA follows: TGTGCCAGCAGCGTAGAATTCGGGCACCCTAGCACAGATACGCAGTATTTT. Encoded protein: CASSVEFGHPSTDTQYF.

V is TRBV5-1 and J is TRBJ2-2, with a weak D call TRBD2 (6 bases). The V end was cut by 6 bases, the J end by 7 bases, with 22 bases between. This CDR3 is 16 amino acids long. Looked up from germline, CDR1 is SGHRS and CDR2 is YFSETQ. Here the CDR3 reads CASNAIAEGTVGELFF. The DNA for the CDR3 is TGCGCCAGCAACGCCATAGCGGAAGGGACCGTCGGGGAGCTGTTTTTT.

The V gene is TRBV9, the J gene TRBJ2-5, with 11 bases lining up with TRBD2. CDR1 is SGDLS and CDR2 is YYNGEE in the germline V gene. The CDR3 spans 16 residues. With 4 bases clipped from V and 4 bases from J, the junction kept 9 bases outside the gene matches. In DNA, the CDR3 is TGTGCCAGCAGCACTCGGACAGGACTAGCGGGAGAGACCCAGTACTTC. Protein sequence: CASSTRTGLAGETQYF. Based on the CDR3 plus reference TRBV9 and TRBJ2-5, the full variable domain is DSGVTQTPKHLITATGQRVTLRCSPRSGDLSVYWYQQSLDQGLQFLIQYYNGEERAKGNILERFSAQQFPDLHSELNLSSLELGDSALYFCASSTRTGLAGETQYFGPGTRLLVL.

The V and J genes are TRBV19 and TRBJ1-1; 7 nucleotides align to TRBD1. CDR1 LNHDA and CDR2 SQIVND come from the germline V gene (reference sequence). V lost 5 bases and J lost 0; bases outside the gene matches: 0. The CDR3 contains 13 residues. The CDR3, as DNA: TGTGCCAGTAGTGGGACAGTGAACACTGAAGCTTTCTTT. Residues: CASSGTVNTEAFF. Variable domain in full (rest from reference TRBV19 and TRBJ1-1): DGGITQSPKYLFRKEGQNVTLSCEQNLNHDAMYWYRQDPGQGLRLIYYSQIVNDFQKGDIAEGYSVSREKKESFPLTVTSAQKNPTAFYLCASSGTVNTEAFFGQGTRLTVV.

The chain combines TRBV5-4 with TRBJ2-5; D possibly uses TRBD1 or TRBD2 (5 bases each). Trimming shortened V by 3 bases and J by 2 bases, and 11 bases separated the two germline ends. This CDR3 is built from 14 residues. The germline CDR1 and CDR2 sequences are SGHNT and YYREEE (reference sequence). CDR3 sequence (DNA): TGTGCCAGCAGCTCAGGGACCGAACAAGAGACCCAGTACTTC. This translates into CASSSGTEQETQYF.

CDR3 residues: CASGPGASTDTQYF. DNA for the CDR3: TGTGCCAGCGGGCCGGGAGCTAGCACAGATACGCAGTATTTT. This chain links TRBV9 with TRBJ2-3; TRBD2 is a possible D gene (6 bases). This CDR3 contains 14 residues. The germline CDR1 and CDR2 sequences are SGDLS and YYNGEE. Deletions cut 7 bases from V and 0 bases from J, with 12 bases between.

V usage is TRBV6-1 and J usage is TRBJ2-3; 8 positions agree with TRBD1. J lost 7 bases, V lost 9 bases, and 12 bases had no gene match. From germline, CDR1 is MNHNS and CDR2 SASEGT. The CDR3 has 14 amino acids. The CDR3: CASVWDRSSNTQYF. CDR3 DNA: TGTGCCAGTGTCTGGGACAGGAGTTCAAATACGCAGTATTTT.

This chain joins TRBV5-5 and TRBJ1-2; D is possibly TRBD1 (5 bases). The CDR3 length is 17 residues. CDR1 and CDR2 (germline): SGHKS, YYEKEE (reference sequence). The V and J ends lost 4 bases and 8 bases respectively, with 27 bases between them. In nucleotides, the CDR3 is TGTGCCAGCAGCCTTGGGACGGGGCGAAGTACCCTTGGGGGCTACACCTTC. This translates into CASSLGTGRSTLGGYTF.

This chain connects TRBV6-5 to TRBJ2-5, with 11 bases matching TRBD2. J gave up 2 bases and V 10 bases, and 3 bases lay outside the gene matches. In germline, CDR1 is MNHEY, CDR2 SVGAGI. This CDR3 has 13 amino acids. The CDR3 nucleotides read TGTGCCACGCGACTAGCGGGACAAGAGACCCAGTACTTC. This translates into CATRLAGQETQYF.

The chain recombines TRBV5-1 with TRBJ2-1, with 9 bases aligning to TRBD1. The CDR3 has 16 amino acids. Germline V gives CDR1 SGHRS, CDR2 YFSETQ. Trimming at V came to 0 bases and at J to 5 bases, leaving 6 bases not matched to a gene. DNA of the CDR3: TGCGCCAGCAGCTTGGCGGGGGACAGGGTTAACAATGAGCAGTTCTTC. Its protein product is CASSLAGDRVNNEQFF.

The gene calls are TRBV2 and TRBJ1-6; 9 bases align to TRBD1. CDR1 is SNHLY, CDR2 FYNNEI, per germline. Unmatched junction bases numbered 6, after V lost 8 bases and J lost 7 bases. This CDR3 comprises 14 residues. The CDR3 region has the DNA TGTGCCAGCGGGACAGGGAGCGTAAATTCACCCCTCCACTTT. Protein product: CASGTGSVNSPLHF.

This chain links TRBV9 with TRBJ1-1; a weak D match, TRBD1 (5 bases). The CDR3 length is 13 residues. Trimming pared 2 bases from V and 4 bases from J, leaving 9 bases between. Germline CDR1 and CDR2: SGDLS and YYNGEE. Written as DNA, the CDR3 is TGTGCCAGCAGCGTCGGTCAGGGCACTGAAGCTTTCTTT. Its translation: CASSVGQGTEAFF.

This clone has more than one count but fewer than ten. The V gene is TRBV28, the J gene TRBJ1-2; 7 bases match TRBD1. V gave up 5 bases and J gave up 4 bases; unmatched junction bases: 4. This CDR3 is 13 amino acids long. From germline, CDR1 is MDHEN and CDR2 SYDVKM. This CDR3 reads CASSGTVLYGYTF. The CDR3 nucleotides are TGTGCCAGCAGTGGGACAGTTCTCTATGGCTACACCTTC.

The chain carries TRBV28 and TRBJ1-2, with 7 bases lining up with TRBD1. V was clipped by 6 bases and J by 8 bases; unmatched bases: 3. Germline CDR1 MDHEN, CDR2 SYDVKM. There are 11 residues in the CDR3. The CDR3 protein is CASRYRGGYTF. The CDR3 bases are TGTGCCAGCAGGTACAGGGGCGGCTACACCTTC.

This chain links TRBV5-1 with TRBJ2-3; 10 nucleotides align to TRBD1. V was pared by 0 bases and J by 4 bases, with 5 bases of the junction left unmatched. The CDR3 length is 16 residues. Germline V lookup: CDR1 SGHRS, CDR2 YFSETQ. CDR3 nucleotide sequence: TGCGCCAGCAGCTTGGAGAGGACAGGGGGTTCAGATACGCAGTATTTT. Its protein product is CASSLERTGGSDTQYF.

In DNA, the CDR3 is TGTGCCAGCAGCTTGGTCCGGCTAGCGGCTATCCAGCAGTACTTC. It yields the protein CASSLVRLAAIQQYF. The V call is TRBV5-6, the J call TRBJ2-7, with TRBD2 matching over 7 bases. V trimming: 0 bases; J trimming: 8 bases; junction bases outside the gene matches: 11. This CDR3 comprises 15 residues. In germline, CDR1 is SGHDT, CDR2 YYEEEE.

The chain couples TRBV6-1 to TRBJ2-7, with D tentatively TRBD2 (6 bases). Germline-derived CDR1 and CDR2 are MNHNS and SASEGT. V was shortened by 0 bases and J by 4 bases, with 16 bases between the two germline ends. There are 16 residues in the CDR3. The CDR3 DNA is TGTGCCAGCAGTGAAGCATCTCCGGGAGAGTCTTACGAGCAGTACTTC. This sequence encodes CASSEASPGESYEQYF.

This clone was seen a handful of times. The genes are TRBV27 and TRBJ1-5; 8 bases align to TRBD1. Germline V gene sequence: CDR1 MNHEY, CDR2 SMNVEV (reference sequence). With 5 bases clipped from V and 9 bases from J, the junction kept 12 bases outside the gene matches. The CDR3 totals 15 residues. The CDR3 sequence: CASSPRTGSESPQHF. The CDR3 nucleotides read TGTGCCAGCAGTCCACGGACAGGGTCGGAGTCGCCCCAGCATTTT.

This chain uses TRBV11-1 with TRBJ2-7; a weak D match, TRBD1 (6 bases). Germline CDR1 and CDR2: SGHAT and FQDESV (reference sequence). The CDR3 spans 16 residues. V was pared by 5 bases and J by 7 bases, with 24 bases between. This chain's CDR3 is CASSPRTAGQESEQYF. CDR3 nucleotides: TGTGCCAGCAGCCCCCGGACAGCAGGTCAAGAAAGTGAGCAGTACTTC. Using reference TRBV11-1 and TRBJ2-7 for the parts outside the CDR3, the full variable domain is EAEVAQSPRYKITEKSQAVAFWCDPISGHATLYWYRQILGQGPELLVQFQDESVVDDSQLPKDRFSAERLKGVDSTLKIQPAELGDSAMYLCASSPRTAGQESEQYFGPGTRLTVT.

The chain couples TRBV18 to TRBJ1-1, with D possibly TRBD1 on 5 matching bases. CDR1 KGHSH and CDR2 LQKENI come from the germline V gene. The germline V and J ends were trimmed by 2 bases and 5 bases, with 9 bases remaining between them. This CDR3 region has 13 residues. CDR3 sequence: CASSPSQGTEAFF. As DNA, the CDR3 is TGTGCCAGCTCACCATCCCAGGGAACTGAAGCTTTCTTT.

The genes are TRBV27 and TRBJ1-1; TRBD1 matches 8 bases. With V trimmed by 2 bases and J by 9 bases, 5 bases remained unmatched. The CDR3 is 13 residues long. Germline CDR1 reads MNHEY; CDR2 reads SMNVEV (reference sequence). The CDR3 DNA reads TGTGCCAGCAGTTTAGGCCAGGGGGCCAAAGCTTTCTTT. Its protein is CASSLGQGAKAFF.

This CDR3 is CAISDRAPGEQYF. The CDR3 nucleotides read TGTGCCATCAGTGACCGTGCTCCAGGCGAGCAGTACTTC. This chain links TRBV10-3 with TRBJ2-7, with D hard to call. This CDR3 has 13 amino acids. Trimming left V 3 bases short and J 6 bases short, with 12 bases between. Looked up from germline, CDR1 is ENHRY and CDR2 is SYGVKD.

V gene TRBV5-8 combines with J gene TRBJ1-1; no definite D call. CDR3 length: 13 residues. Germline CDR1 SGHTS, CDR2 YDEGEE. Deletions cut 2 bases from V and 0 bases from J, with 5 bases between. CDR3 nucleotide sequence: TGTGCCAGCAGCTTTACAATGAACACTGAAGCTTTCTTT. Amino acid sequence: CASSFTMNTEAFF.

The chain uses TRBV6-5 and TRBJ2-5; 9 nucleotides agree with TRBD1. V shed 6 bases, J shed 2 bases, and the junction held 7 bases outside the gene matches. The CDR3 is made up of 15 amino acids. The V gene's germline CDR1 is MNHEY and CDR2 SVGAGI. The CDR3 loop reads CASRGQGLPQETQYF. CDR3 nucleotide sequence: TGTGCCAGCAGGGGACAGGGACTACCTCAAGAGACCCAGTACTTC.

The chain couples TRBV11-2 to TRBJ2-2; TRBD2 matches 14 bases. Germline CDR1 SGHAT, CDR2 FQNNGV. V dropped 5 bases and J dropped 3; count of bases not matched to a gene: 5. This CDR3 has 17 residues. The CDR3 nucleotides are TGTGCCAGCAGCCTAAGGGGACTAGCGGGAGACACCGGGGAGCTGTTTTTT. Its translation is CASSLRGLAGDTGELFF.

In nucleotides, the CDR3 is TGTGCCAGCAGCCAAGATCGGAACAGTTTCTTCTATGGCTACACCTTC. It is translated as CASSQDRNSFFYGYTF. The chain couples TRBV14 to TRBJ1-2; D call uncertain. This CDR3 is 16 amino acids long. CDR1 is SGHDN and CDR2 is FVKESK in the germline V gene. Trimming cost V 0 bases and J 4 bases, with 15 bases left between them.